The 18 T cell receptor beta chains below come from one sample, sequenced in a study of blood T cell repertoires in COVID-19. Method: immunoSEQ multiplex PCR; TCRdb's copy keeps in-frame clones and lacks some. The repertoire holds about 120,000 clones, with roughly 78% as singletons. Sequenced: peripheral blood. These receptors all stem from a man aged 55 to 70 with active or convalescent COVID-19.

The chain employs TRBV4-3 and TRBJ2-7; D call uncertain. The V end lost 1 base, the J end lost 3 bases, and 19 bases lay between the germline ends. This CDR3 has 17 residues. Germline V gene lookup returns CDR1 LGHNA and CDR2 YSLEER. CDR3 amino acids: CASSQVEYRASCYEQYF. For the CDR3, the DNA is TGCGCCAGCAGCCAAGTAGAGTACCGTGCTTCATGCTACGAGCAGTACTTC.

This rearrangement joins TRBV19 to TRBJ2-7, with 9 bases that match TRBD2. Germline CDR1 reads LNHDA; CDR2 reads SQIVND (reference sequence). This CDR3 region has 14 residues. Trimming removed 3 bases from V and 3 bases from J; junction bases left unmatched: 3. CDR3 residues: CASSMGLANYEQYF. DNA for the CDR3: TGTGCCAGTAGTATGGGACTAGCCAACTACGAGCAGTACTTC.

The chain links TRBV30 to TRBJ2-2; 11 bases agree with TRBD1. This CDR3 is 14 amino acids long. Trimming cost V 7 bases and J 6 bases; bases outside gene matches: 7. Germline CDR1 is GTSNPN and CDR2 is SVGIG (reference sequence). Here the CDR3 DNA reads TGTGCCTTCCGGGACAGGGGGGTATCCGGGGAGCTGTTTTTT. Protein sequence: CAFRDRGVSGELFF.

This chain joins TRBV19 and TRBJ1-2; 9 positions agree with TRBD1. The CDR3 spans 14 residues. CDR1 LNHDA and CDR2 SQIVND come from the germline V gene (reference sequence). V lost 3 bases, J lost 6 bases, and 5 bases stayed unmatched. CDR3 in DNA: TGTGCCAGTAGTATTCTGACAGGGGGAGATGGCTACACCTTC. Protein: CASSILTGGDGYTF.

The genes are TRBV28 and TRBJ1-5; D possibly corresponds to TRBD1 (5 bases). Germline V gene lookup returns CDR1 MDHEN and CDR2 SYDVKM. The CDR3 length is 15 residues. V lost 5 bases, J lost 7 bases, and 18 bases lay in between. The chain's CDR3 is CASSLGSGFRQPQHF. The CDR3 DNA sequence: TGTGCCAGCAGTCTAGGCTCAGGGTTTCGGCAGCCCCAGCATTTT.

The V and J genes are TRBV6-2 or TRBV6-3 and TRBJ2-7, with TRBD1 as a possible D gene (5 bases). Germline CDR1 reads MNHEY; CDR2 reads SVGEGT. V was pared by 2 bases and J by 6 bases, with 11 bases between. The CDR3 covers 13 residues. CDR3 sequence reads: CASSYGAPPEQYF. The DNA of the CDR3 is TGTGCCAGCAGTTACGGGGCGCCACCCGAGCAGTACTTC.

The V and J genes are TRBV4-1 and TRBJ2-3; D call uncertain. The CDR3 contains 12 residues. Trimming took off 0 bases at V and 8 bases at J, with 6 bases between the two ends. The V gene's germline CDR1 is MGHRA and CDR2 YSYEKL. Written as DNA, the CDR3 is TGCGCCAGCAGCCAAGATGAGGCTACGCAGTATTTT. Translation: CASSQDEATQYF.

The genes are TRBV18 and TRBJ1-6; no clear D. The CDR3 runs to 14 residues. Trimming stripped 6 bases from V and 2 bases from J, with 8 bases between. Germline V gene sequence: CDR1 KGHSH, CDR2 LQKENI. The CDR3, as DNA: TGTGCCAGCTCCTCCGGGACCTATAATTCACCCCTCCACTTT. It yields the protein CASSSGTYNSPLHF.

The J gene is TRBJ1-2, the V gene TRBV7-9; TRBD1 is a possible D gene (6 bases). CDR1 and CDR2 (germline): SEHNR, FQNEAQ (reference sequence). Between the trimmed V and J ends, which lost 5 bases and 0 bases, there was a span of 13 bases. The CDR3 sequence is 15 residues long. The DNA of the CDR3 is TGTGCCAGCAGCATACTGGGGGCCTCTAACTATGGCTACACCTTC. Translated, it gives CASSILGASNYGYTF.

The J gene is TRBJ2-2, the V gene TRBV24-1, with D possibly matching TRBD2 (6 bases). The CDR3 loop spans 16 amino acids. In germline, CDR1 is KGHDR, CDR2 SFDVKD. The germline V and J ends were trimmed by 2 bases and 3 bases, with 12 bases remaining between them. The CDR3 region has the DNA TGTGCCACCAGTGATTCCACTGCGGGATACACCGGGGAGCTGTTTTTT. Protein product: CATSDSTAGYTGELFF.

The rearrangement links TRBV6-2 or TRBV6-3 to TRBJ2-2; D might be TRBD2 (6 bases). The germline V gene has CDR1 MNHEY and CDR2 SVGEGT. Trimming removed 6 bases at V and 4 bases at J, with 15 bases between. The CDR3 loop spans 15 amino acids. The CDR3 sequence: CASSWDWPSTGELFF. CDR3 in DNA: TGTGCCAGCAGCTGGGACTGGCCGAGCACCGGGGAGCTGTTTTTT.

This clone has only one observation. Distinct nucleotide sequences in the sample also encode this CDR3. The DNA of the CDR3 is TGTGCCAGCAGCTTAGGGACAGGGATCAATCAGCCCCAGCATTTT. Protein: CASSLGTGINQPQHF. V and J are TRBV7-9 and TRBJ1-5, with 8 bases identical to TRBD1. V lost 1 base and J lost 3; bases outside the gene matches: 2. In germline, CDR1 is SEHNR, CDR2 FQNEAQ (reference sequence). The CDR3 is 15 amino acids.

The chain links TRBV19 to TRBJ2-7; 9 nucleotides match TRBD1. This CDR3 has 17 residues. Germline CDR1 is LNHDA and CDR2 is SQIVND (reference sequence). The V gene end was trimmed by 5 bases and the J gene end by 4 bases; junction bases not matched to a gene: 15. The CDR3 region is CASSLASGTGKFYEQYF. CDR3 nucleotides: TGTGCCAGTAGTCTCGCCTCCGGGACAGGGAAATTTTACGAGCAGTACTTC.

The gene calls are TRBV14 and TRBJ2-1; 11 positions agree with TRBD2. Trimming removed 3 bases from V and 4 bases from J; junction bases left unmatched: 2. Germline V gene sequence: CDR1 SGHDN, CDR2 FVKESK. The CDR3 length is 15 residues. The CDR3 bases are TGTGCCAGCAGCCAGGGACTAGCGGCATACAATGAGCAGTTCTTC. It yields the protein CASSQGLAAYNEQFF.

The chain carries TRBV29-1 and TRBJ2-1, with TRBD2 identical over 7 bases. From germline, CDR1 is SQVTM and CDR2 ANQGSEA. The CDR3 contains 13 residues. Unmatched junction bases numbered 0, after V lost 2 bases and J lost 2 bases. The CDR3 sequence is CSVETSAYNEQFF. The CDR3 DNA is TGCAGCGTTGAAACTAGCGCCTACAATGAGCAGTTCTTC.

The chain joins TRBV5-1 to TRBJ2-7, with 10 bases fitting TRBD1. CDR3 length: 16 residues. Trimming at V came to 4 bases and at J to 2 bases, leaving 9 bases not matched to a gene. In germline, CDR1 is SGHRS, CDR2 YFSETQ. DNA for the CDR3: TGCGCCAGCAGCGGGATCCGGGACAGGGGAACCTACGAGCAGTACTTC. It encodes CASSGIRDRGTYEQYF.

Here the CDR3 reads CATSRDLAARGETQYF. The CDR3 DNA reads as TGTGCCACCAGCAGAGACCTAGCGGCCCGGGGGGAGACCCAGTACTTC. This chain uses TRBV15 with TRBJ2-5, with TRBD2 matching over 7 bases. The germline V gene encodes CDR1 LNHNV and CDR2 YYDKDF (reference sequence). The CDR3 contains 16 residues. V shed 0 bases, J shed 5 bases, and the junction held 9 bases outside the gene matches.

The chain couples TRBV3-1 (or the pseudogene TRBV3-2) to TRBJ1-2, with D tentatively TRBD1 (5 bases). CDR1 is LGHDT and CDR2 is YNNKEL in the germline V gene (reference sequence). Deletions cut 1 base from V and 3 bases from J, with 15 bases between. The CDR3 length is 16 residues. The CDR3 spells CASSQGARERYYGYTF. The CDR3, as DNA: TGTGCCAGCAGCCAAGGCGCCAGGGAAAGGTACTATGGCTACACCTTC.